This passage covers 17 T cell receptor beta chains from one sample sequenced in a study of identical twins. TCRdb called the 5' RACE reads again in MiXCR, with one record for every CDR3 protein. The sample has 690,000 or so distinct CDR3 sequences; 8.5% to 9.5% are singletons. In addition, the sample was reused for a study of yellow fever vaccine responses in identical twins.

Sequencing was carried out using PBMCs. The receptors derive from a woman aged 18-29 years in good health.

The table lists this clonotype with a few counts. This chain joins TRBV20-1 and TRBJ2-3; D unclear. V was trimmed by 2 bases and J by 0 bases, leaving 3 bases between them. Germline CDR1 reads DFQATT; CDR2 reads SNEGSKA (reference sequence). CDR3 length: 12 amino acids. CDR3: CSARHSTDTQYF. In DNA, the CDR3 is TGCAGTGCTAGACATAGCACAGATACGCAGTATTTT.

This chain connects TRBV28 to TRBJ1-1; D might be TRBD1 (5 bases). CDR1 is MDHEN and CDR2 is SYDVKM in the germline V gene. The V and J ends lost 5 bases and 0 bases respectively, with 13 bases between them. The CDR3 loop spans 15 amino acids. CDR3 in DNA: TGTGCCAGCAGTGTCCCTACAGGCGTGAACACTGAAGCTTTCTTT. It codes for CASSVPTGVNTEAFF.

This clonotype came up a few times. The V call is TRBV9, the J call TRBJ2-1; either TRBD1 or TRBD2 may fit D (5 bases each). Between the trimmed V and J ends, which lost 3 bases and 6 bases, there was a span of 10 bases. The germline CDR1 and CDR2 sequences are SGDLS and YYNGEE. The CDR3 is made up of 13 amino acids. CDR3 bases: TGTGCCAGCAGCGGGGACCTAGGCAATGAGCAGTTCTTC. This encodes CASSGDLGNEQFF. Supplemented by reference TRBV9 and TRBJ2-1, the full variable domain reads DSGVTQTPKHLITATGQRVTLRCSPRSGDLSVYWYQQSLDQGLQFLIQYYNGEERAKGNILERFSAQQFPDLHSELNLSSLELGDSALYFCASSGDLGNEQFFGPGTRLTVL.

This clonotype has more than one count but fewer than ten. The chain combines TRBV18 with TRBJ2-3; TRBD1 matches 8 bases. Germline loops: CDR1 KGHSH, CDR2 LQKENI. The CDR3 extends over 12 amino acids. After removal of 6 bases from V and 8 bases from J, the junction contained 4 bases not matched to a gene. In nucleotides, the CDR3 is TGTGCCAGCTCGTCCCAGGGGGCTACGCAGTATTTT. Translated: CASSSQGATQYF.

The CDR3 sequence: CASSPDRDSTEAFF. The CDR3 DNA follows: TGTGCCAGCAGCCCCGACAGGGACAGCACTGAAGCTTTCTTT. V gene TRBV7-4 combines with J gene TRBJ1-1; 7 bases map to TRBD1. Germline CDR1 is SGHVT and CDR2 is SQSDAQ. Trimming at V came to 5 bases and at J to 4 bases, leaving 7 bases not matched to a gene. The CDR3 contains 14 residues.

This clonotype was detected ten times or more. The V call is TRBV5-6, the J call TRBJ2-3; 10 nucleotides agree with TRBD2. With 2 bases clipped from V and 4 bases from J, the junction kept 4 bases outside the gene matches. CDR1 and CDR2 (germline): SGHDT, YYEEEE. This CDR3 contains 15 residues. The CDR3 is CASSFTSGAPDTQYF. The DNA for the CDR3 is TGTGCCAGCAGCTTTACTAGCGGGGCGCCAGATACGCAGTATTTT. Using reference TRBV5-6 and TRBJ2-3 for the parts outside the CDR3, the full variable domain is DAGVTQSPTHLIKTRGQQVTLRCSPKSGHDTVSWYQQALGQGPQFIFQYYEEEERQRGNFPDRFSGHQFPNYSSELNVNALLLGDSALYLCASSFTSGAPDTQYFGPGTRLTVL.

The CDR3: CATNPGQGINEQYF. DNA for the CDR3: TGTGCCACCAATCCGGGACAGGGGATTAACGAGCAGTACTTC. This chain connects TRBV7-9 to TRBJ2-7, with 10 bases fitting TRBD1. The CDR3 loop spans 14 amino acids. J lost 5 bases, V lost 10 bases, and 11 bases had no gene match. CDR1 and CDR2 (germline): SEHNR, FQNEAQ (reference sequence). Together with reference TRBV7-9 and TRBJ2-7, the CDR3 gives the full variable domain: DTGVSQNPRHKITKRGQNVTFRCDPISEHNRLYWYRQTLGQGPEFLTYFQNEAQLEKSRLLSDRFSAERPKGSFSTLEIQRTEQGDSAMYLCATNPGQGINEQYFGPGTRLTVT.

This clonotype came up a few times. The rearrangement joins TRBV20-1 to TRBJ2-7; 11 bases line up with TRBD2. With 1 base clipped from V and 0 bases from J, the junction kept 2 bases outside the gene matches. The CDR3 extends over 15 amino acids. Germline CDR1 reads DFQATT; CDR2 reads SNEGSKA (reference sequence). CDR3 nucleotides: TGCAGTGCTAGAGGACTAGCGGGGCTCTCCTACGAGCAGTACTTC. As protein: CSARGLAGLSYEQYF.

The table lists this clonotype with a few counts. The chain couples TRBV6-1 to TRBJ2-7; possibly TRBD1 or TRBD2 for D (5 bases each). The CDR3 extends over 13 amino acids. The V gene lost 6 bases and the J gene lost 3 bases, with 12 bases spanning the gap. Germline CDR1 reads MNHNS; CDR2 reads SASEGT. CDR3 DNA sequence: TGTGCCAGCAGAGGGGACGGAAACTACGAGCAGTACTTC. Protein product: CASRGDGNYEQYF.

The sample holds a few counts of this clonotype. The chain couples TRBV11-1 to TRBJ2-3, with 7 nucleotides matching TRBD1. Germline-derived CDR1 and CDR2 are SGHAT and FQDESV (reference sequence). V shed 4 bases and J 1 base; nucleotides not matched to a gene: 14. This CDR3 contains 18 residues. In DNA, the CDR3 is TGTGCCAGCAGCTCCCGTCGGGCAGGGGGTGTGGGCACAGATACGCAGTATTTT. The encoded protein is CASSSRRAGGVGTDTQYF.

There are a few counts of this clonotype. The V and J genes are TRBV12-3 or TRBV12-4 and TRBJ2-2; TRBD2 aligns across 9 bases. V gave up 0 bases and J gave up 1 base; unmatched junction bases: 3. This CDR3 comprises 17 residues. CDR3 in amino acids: CASSLARLAVNTGELFF. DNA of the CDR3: TGTGCCAGCAGTTTAGCGCGACTAGCGGTGAACACCGGGGAGCTGTTTTTT.

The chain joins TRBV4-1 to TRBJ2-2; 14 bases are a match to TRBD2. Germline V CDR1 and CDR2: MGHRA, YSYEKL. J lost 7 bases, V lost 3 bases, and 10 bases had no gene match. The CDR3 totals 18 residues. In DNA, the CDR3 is TGCGCCAGCAGCCACGGGACTAGCGGGGGCCCGGGGGACGGGGAGCTGTTTTTT. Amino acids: CASSHGTSGGPGDGELFF.

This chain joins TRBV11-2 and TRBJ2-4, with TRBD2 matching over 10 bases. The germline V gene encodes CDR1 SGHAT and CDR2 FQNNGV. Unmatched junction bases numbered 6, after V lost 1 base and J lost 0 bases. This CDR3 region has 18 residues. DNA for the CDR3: TGTGCCAGCAGCTTAGGGGGACTAGCGAACCTAGCCAAAAACATTCAGTACTTC. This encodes CASSLGGLANLAKNIQYF.

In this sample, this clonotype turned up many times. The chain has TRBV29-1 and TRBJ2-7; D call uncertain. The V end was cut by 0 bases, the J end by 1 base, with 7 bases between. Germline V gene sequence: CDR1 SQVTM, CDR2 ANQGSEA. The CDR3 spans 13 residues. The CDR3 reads CSVEDGSSYEQYF. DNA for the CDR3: TGCAGCGTTGAAGATGGTTCGTCCTACGAGCAGTACTTC.

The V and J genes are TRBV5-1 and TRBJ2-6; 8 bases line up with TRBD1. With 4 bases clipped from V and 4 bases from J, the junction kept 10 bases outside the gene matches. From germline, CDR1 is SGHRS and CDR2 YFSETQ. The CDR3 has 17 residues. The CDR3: CASSQHRTGTGANVLTF. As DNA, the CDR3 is TGCGCCAGCAGCCAACACAGGACAGGGACCGGGGCCAACGTCCTGACTTTC. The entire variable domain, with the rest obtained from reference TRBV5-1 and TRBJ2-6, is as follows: KAGVTQTPRYLIKTRGQQVTLSCSPISGHRSVSWYQQTPGQGLQFLFEYFSETQRNKGNFPGRFSGRQFSNSRSEMNVSTLELGDSALYLCASSQHRTGTGANVLTFGAGSRLTVL.

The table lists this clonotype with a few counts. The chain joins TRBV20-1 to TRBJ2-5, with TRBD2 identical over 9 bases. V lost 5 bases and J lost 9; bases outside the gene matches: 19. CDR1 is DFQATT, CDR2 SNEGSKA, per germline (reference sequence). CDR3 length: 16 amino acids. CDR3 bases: TGCAGTGCTTCTTCTGCGGGGGGGGCGCTTTTGGGGGCCCAGTACTTC. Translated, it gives CSASSAGGALLGAQYF.

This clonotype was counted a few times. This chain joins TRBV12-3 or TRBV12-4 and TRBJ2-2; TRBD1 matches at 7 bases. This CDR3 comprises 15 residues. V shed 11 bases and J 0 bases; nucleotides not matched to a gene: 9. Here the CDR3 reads CAVPGDRTNTGELFF. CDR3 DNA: TGTGCCGTCCCCGGGGACAGAACGAACACCGGGGAGCTGTTTTTT.